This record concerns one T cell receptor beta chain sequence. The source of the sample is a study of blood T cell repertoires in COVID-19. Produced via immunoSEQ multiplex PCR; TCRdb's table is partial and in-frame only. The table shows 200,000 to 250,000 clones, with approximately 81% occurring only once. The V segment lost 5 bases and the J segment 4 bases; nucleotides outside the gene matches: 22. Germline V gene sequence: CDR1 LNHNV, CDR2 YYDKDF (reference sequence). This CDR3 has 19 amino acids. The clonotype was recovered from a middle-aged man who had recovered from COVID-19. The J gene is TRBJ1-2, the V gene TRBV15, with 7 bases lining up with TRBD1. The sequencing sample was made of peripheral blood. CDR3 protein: CATSGYSGTVFSSSYGYTF. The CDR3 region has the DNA TGTGCCACCAGCGGGTATTCCGGGACAGTCTTCTCTTCCTCCTATGGCTACACCTTC.